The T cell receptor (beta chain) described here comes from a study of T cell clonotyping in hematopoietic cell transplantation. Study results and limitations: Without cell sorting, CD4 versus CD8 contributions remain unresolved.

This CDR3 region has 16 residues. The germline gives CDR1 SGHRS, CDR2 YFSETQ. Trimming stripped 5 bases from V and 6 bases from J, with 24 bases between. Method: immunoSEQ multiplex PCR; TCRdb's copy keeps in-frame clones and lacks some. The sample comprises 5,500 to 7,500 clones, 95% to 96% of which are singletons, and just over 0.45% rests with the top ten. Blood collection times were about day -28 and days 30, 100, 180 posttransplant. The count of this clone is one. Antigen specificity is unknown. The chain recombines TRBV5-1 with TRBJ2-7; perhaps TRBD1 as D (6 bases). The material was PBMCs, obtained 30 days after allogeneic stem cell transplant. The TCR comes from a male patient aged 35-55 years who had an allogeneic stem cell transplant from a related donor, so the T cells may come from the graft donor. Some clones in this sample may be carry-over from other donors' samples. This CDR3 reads CASRSRGVQDLTEQYF. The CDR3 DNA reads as TGCGCCAGCAGGAGCAGGGGCGTCCAAGACCTTACCGAGCAGTACTTC.